A single T cell receptor beta chain is shown here with its context. Original methodology: The authors estimated nucleated cell counts from reference gene primer amplification. The method was immunoSEQ multiplex PCR; TCRdb's version includes in-frame clones alone and lacks a portion of them. V and J calls and clone size are as listed in that table; D and trimming were resolved from the DNA. The table lists fewer than 300,000 clones, over 75% of them singletons. This entry belongs to a study of blood T cell repertoires in COVID-19. Across the study: The United States, Italy and Spain provided the acute and convalescent COVID-19 samples.

CDR3 size: 15 residues. Per germline, CDR1 PRHDT and CDR2 FYEKMQ (reference sequence). With 0 bases clipped from V and 6 bases from J, the junction kept 2 bases outside the gene matches. Sequencing was performed on peripheral blood. This rearrangement joins TRBV13 to TRBJ1-5; 10 bases line up with TRBD1. The sequence was collected from a man aged 18-30 years with active or convalescent COVID-19. In DNA, the CDR3 is TGTGCCAGCAGCTTAGGGACAGGGGGCGGTCAGCCCCAGCATTTT. It encodes CASSLGTGGGQPQHF.